One and the same sample provided the 22 T cell receptor beta chains below, sequenced in a study of radiation and T cells in renal cell carcinoma. The repertoire was sequenced with immunoSEQ multiplex PCR; TCRdb's copy has only in-frame clones and lacks some. Among 120,000 to 150,000 clones listed, around 90% were seen once. Time point here: baseline pretreatment blood. Sample treatment: 15 Gy SBRT to primary tumor, nephrectomy 4 weeks later. The sequenced sample was blood, obtained from a patient whose treatment included radiotherapy and nephrectomy. The receptors here all came from a woman in her 70s with renal cell carcinoma.

The chain has TRBV7-9 and TRBJ1-6, with a tentative D call TRBD1 (5 bases). Germline CDR1 SEHNR, CDR2 FQNEAQ (reference sequence). Trimming removed 1 base at V and 7 bases at J, with 8 bases between. This CDR3 has 14 amino acids. CDR3 nucleotides: TGTGCCAGCAGCTTAGGGGGCGGGAATTCACCCCTCCACTTT. This gives the protein CASSLGGGNSPLHF.

The chain has TRBV4-3 and TRBJ1-4, with 9 positions matching TRBD1. With 1 base clipped from V and 11 bases from J, the junction kept 8 bases outside the gene matches. This CDR3 has 15 amino acids. Germline-derived CDR1 and CDR2 are LGHNA and YSLEER. CDR3 DNA sequence: TGCGCCAGCAGCCAAGGGGGACAGGGAGGTTGGAAACTGTTTTTT. Its protein is CASSQGGQGGWKLFF.

The chain has TRBV5-1 and TRBJ2-1; TRBD2 matches at 9 bases. This CDR3 contains 17 residues. J lost 0 bases, V lost 4 bases, and 8 bases had no gene match. CDR1 is SGHRS and CDR2 is YFSETQ in the germline V gene. CDR3 DNA: TGCGCCAGCAGCCGGGGAGCTAGCGGGGCCTCCTACAATGAGCAGTTCTTC. Its translation is CASSRGASGASYNEQFF.

The chain has TRBV7-9 and TRBJ2-1; 11 nucleotides agree with TRBD2. The CDR3 has 15 amino acids. In germline, CDR1 is SEHNR, CDR2 FQNEAQ (reference sequence). J was trimmed by 5 bases and V by 3 bases; bases with no gene match: 3. In nucleotides, the CDR3 is TGTGCCAGCAGCTTGCTAGCGGGGGGTAACAATGAGCAGTTCTTC. It encodes CASSLLAGGNNEQFF. Filled out from reference TRBV7-9 and TRBJ2-1, the complete variable domain reads DTGVSQNPRHKITKRGQNVTFRCDPISEHNRLYWYRQTLGQGPEFLTYFQNEAQLEKSRLLSDRFSAERPKGSFSTLEIQRTEQGDSAMYLCASSLLAGGNNEQFFGPGTRLTVL.

The J gene is TRBJ2-5, the V gene TRBV7-2; D is perhaps TRBD2 (5 bases). Trimming left V 2 bases short and J 1 base short, with 8 bases between. The germline CDR1 and CDR2 sequences are SGHTA and FQGNSA. The CDR3 contains 14 residues. The DNA for the CDR3 is TGTGCCAGCAGCTTACCCACTAGCCAAGAGACCCAGTACTTC. Translating it yields CASSLPTSQETQYF.

In its sample, this clone was seen a few times. The same CDR3 also results from other DNA sequences found in this sample. This chain connects TRBV19 to TRBJ1-2; D unclear. The CDR3 runs 11 residues. Germline loops: CDR1 LNHDA, CDR2 SQIVND (reference sequence). The V gene lost 8 bases and the J gene lost 2 bases, with 6 bases spanning the gap. CDR3: CASGQNYGYTF. The CDR3 region has the DNA TGTGCCAGTGGGCAAAACTATGGCTACACCTTC. Combining the CDR3 with reference TRBV19 and TRBJ1-2 gives the whole variable domain DGGITQSPKYLFRKEGQNVTLSCEQNLNHDAMYWYRQDPGQGLRLIYYSQIVNDFQKGDIAEGYSVSREKKESFPLTVTSAQKNPTAFYLCASGQNYGYTFGSGTRLTVV.

CDR3 residues: CASSHVTGQSSYEQYF. CDR3 bases: TGCGCCAGCAGCCATGTAACGGGACAGAGCTCCTACGAGCAGTACTTC. The chain joins TRBV4-1 to TRBJ2-7; 7 nucleotides match TRBD1. Germline lookup yields CDR1 MGHRA and CDR2 YSYEKL. The ends lost 3 bases at V and 0 bases at J; junction bases unmatched: 8. The CDR3 is 16 residues long.

The rearrangement joins TRBV28 to TRBJ1-4; D is ambiguous. Trimming left V 5 bases short and J 0 bases short, with 13 bases between. This CDR3 comprises 16 residues. Germline CDR1 MDHEN, CDR2 SYDVKM. In DNA, the CDR3 is TGTGCCAGCAGTAACCAAAAGTATGCAACTAATGAAAAACTGTTTTTT. It translates to CASSNQKYATNEKLFF. Full variable domain (outside the CDR3, taken from reference TRBV28 and TRBJ1-4): DVKVTQSSRYLVKRTGEKVFLECVQDMDHENMFWYRQDPGLGLRLIYFSYDVKMKEKGDIPEGYSVSREKKERFSLILESASTNQTSMYLCASSNQKYATNEKLFFGSGTQLSVL.

The chain recombines TRBV6-4 with TRBJ2-7, with TRBD1 matching over 8 bases. Germline V gene lookup returns CDR1 MRHNA and CDR2 SNTAGT. With V trimmed by 3 bases and J by 0 bases, 1 base remained unmatched. This CDR3 contains 14 residues. CDR3 nucleotide sequence: TGTGCCAGCAGTGAAGGACAGGGCTCCTACGAGCAGTACTTC. It is translated as CASSEGQGSYEQYF.

The V call is TRBV19, the J call TRBJ1-1, with D unresolved. Germline CDR1 and CDR2: LNHDA and SQIVND (reference sequence). With 5 bases removed from V and 1 base from J, the gap between germline ends came to 8 bases. CDR3 size: 13 residues. CDR3 protein: CASSFHPNTEAFF. In DNA form, the CDR3 reads TGTGCCAGTAGTTTTCACCCGAACACTGAAGCTTTCTTT.

The chain recombines TRBV7-3 with TRBJ2-7; 10 positions agree with TRBD2. Germline trimming cut 5 bases from V and 0 bases from J; bases unmatched to any gene: 1. This CDR3 is 14 amino acids long. The germline CDR1 and CDR2 sequences are SGHTA and FQGTGA. CDR3 amino acids: CASSVAGGSYEQYF. DNA of the CDR3: TGTGCCAGCAGCGTAGCGGGGGGCTCCTACGAGCAGTACTTC.

This clone was recorded once. The junction and the germline gene differ at one end; a read error may be behind it. The rearrangement uses TRBV7-2 and TRBJ2-2, with a weak D call TRBD1 (6 bases). The CDR3 spans 14 residues. The V gene's germline CDR1 is SGHTA and CDR2 FQGNSA. CDR3 bases: TGTGCCAGCAGCGTAGCAGGGGACACCGGGGAGCTGTTTTTT. Protein: CASSVAGDTGELFF.

Concerning this clone: The germline gene is not matched at one end of the junction; a read error may be the cause. Different DNA sequences within this sample yield the same CDR3. This chain links TRBV5-4 with TRBJ1-1; D ambiguous. Germline V CDR1 and CDR2: SGHNT, YYREEE (reference sequence). The CDR3 is 14 residues long. The CDR3 DNA is TGTGCCAGCAGCTTCGGGTTGGGGAACACTGAGGCTTTCTTT. It is translated as CASSFGLGNTEAFF.

CDR3 residues: CASSEQGTYGYTF. CDR3 DNA sequence: TGTGCCAGCAGCGAACAGGGAACCTATGGCTACACCTTC. The chain uses TRBV5-6 and TRBJ1-2, with D perhaps TRBD1 (6 bases). The V end lost 4 bases, the J end lost 4 bases, and 11 bases lay between the germline ends. Germline V lookup: CDR1 SGHDT, CDR2 YYEEEE. This CDR3 contains 13 residues.

This chain links TRBV15 with TRBJ2-7, with a possible D match to TRBD2 (6 bases). This CDR3 has 14 residues. Trimming shortened V by 2 bases and J by 0 bases, and 8 bases separated the two germline ends. Germline values: CDR1 LNHNV, CDR2 YYDKDF (reference sequence). CDR3 loop: CATSRRGNSYEQYF. The CDR3, as DNA: TGTGCCACCAGCAGACGGGGGAACTCCTACGAGCAGTACTTC.

The V gene is TRBV7-2, the J gene TRBJ1-6, with D possibly TRBD1 on 5 matching bases. Germline loops: CDR1 SGHTA, CDR2 FQGNSA. V was shortened by 1 base and J by 0 bases, with 16 bases between the two germline ends. CDR3 length: 19 amino acids. In DNA form, the CDR3 reads TGTGCCAGCAGCTTAGTCGACAGAAGATTCAGCTCCTATAATTCACCCCTCCACTTT. It encodes CASSLVDRRFSSYNSPLHF.

The chain recombines TRBV5-4 with TRBJ1-1; D remains ambiguous. This CDR3 region has 14 residues. Germline lookup yields CDR1 SGHNT and CDR2 YYREEE (reference sequence). V was trimmed by 4 bases and J by 1 base, leaving 11 bases between them. CDR3 residues: CASSGGRGNTEAFF. The CDR3 coding sequence is TGTGCCAGCAGCGGCGGACGGGGGAACACTGAAGCTTTCTTT.

J is TRBJ1-5 and V is TRBV5-1; unclear D gene. Trimming took off 4 bases at V and 0 bases at J, with 11 bases between the two ends. The germline V gene encodes CDR1 SGHRS and CDR2 YFSETQ. This CDR3 contains 15 residues. In DNA, the CDR3 is TGCGCCAGCAGCCCCGACGGTGATAGCAATCAGCCCCAGCATTTT. This sequence encodes CASSPDGDSNQPQHF.

The CDR3 sequence: CASSSPRATSYEQYF. The CDR3 DNA sequence: TGTGCCAGCAGTTCCCCTAGAGCTACCTCCTACGAGCAGTACTTC. The J gene is TRBJ2-7, the V gene TRBV6-5; D gene ambiguous. The germline CDR1 and CDR2 sequences are MNHEY and SVGAGI. CDR3 length: 15 amino acids. The ends were cut back, 4 bases at V and 0 bases at J, with 13 bases in the middle.

The chain uses TRBV27 and TRBJ1-3, with D possibly TRBD1 on 5 matching bases. Germline CDR1 MNHEY, CDR2 SMNVEV (reference sequence). V lost 2 bases to trimming and J lost 4 bases, with 9 bases between them. CDR3 length equals 14 residues. This CDR3 is CASSLTGLGNTIYF. As DNA, the CDR3 is TGTGCCAGCAGTTTAACGGGGCTCGGAAACACCATATATTTT.

The chain uses TRBV7-2 and TRBJ2-7; D perhaps matches TRBD2 (7 bases). This CDR3 has 15 amino acids. V lost 5 bases to trimming and J lost 2 bases, with 16 bases between them. CDR1 is SGHTA and CDR2 is FQGNSA in the germline V gene. This CDR3 reads CASSPGAGAAYEQYF. For the CDR3, the DNA is TGTGCCAGCAGCCCCGGGGCGGGGGCCGCCTACGAGCAGTACTTC.

The chain is built from TRBV7-2 and TRBJ1-1; 7 nucleotides match TRBD1. The V gene's germline CDR1 is SGHTA and CDR2 FQGNSA. Trimming cost V 4 bases and J 8 bases; bases outside gene matches: 7. The CDR3 loop spans 13 amino acids. DNA of the CDR3: TGTGCCAGCAGCTCGCAGGGGGGGTGGGAAGCTTTCTTT. This codes for CASSSQGGWEAFF.